Listed here are 24 T cell receptor beta chains from one sample, sequenced in a study of patients with pleural tuberculosis. A single record per CDR3 protein comes from TCRdb applying MiXCR to the reads. This table holds about 29,000 distinct CDR3 sequences, 15% to 20% found once. The sequencing sample was made of peripheral blood. The receptors come from a human donor with pleural tuberculosis.

This clonotype is medium-sized. The chain combines TRBV28 with TRBJ2-1; no clear D gene. The CDR3 is 12 residues long. The V gene's germline CDR1 is MDHEN and CDR2 SYDVKM. Trimming cost V 6 bases and J 9 bases, with 12 bases left between them. CDR3 amino acids: CASSSGNGEQFF. The CDR3 DNA is TGTGCCAGCAGCTCCGGTAACGGTGAGCAGTTCTTC.

This clonotype was seen a handful of times. The rearrangement uses TRBV29-1 and TRBJ2-7; D could derive from TRBD1 or TRBD2 (6 bases each). Germline loops: CDR1 SQVTM, CDR2 ANQGSEA. The V end lost 1 base, the J end lost 6 bases, and 19 bases lay between the germline ends. The CDR3 extends over 15 amino acids. The CDR3 loop reads CSVEGGADRPSEQYF. The CDR3 bases are TGCAGCGTTGAAGGGGGGGCTGACAGGCCTTCCGAGCAGTACTTC.

This clonotype was detected many times. The chain uses TRBV28 and TRBJ2-5; no clear D. The CDR3 has 14 amino acids. The germline V gene has CDR1 MDHEN and CDR2 SYDVKM. V lost 3 bases and J lost 0, with 8 bases in between. CDR3 sequence: CASSFPRHQETQYF. The CDR3 DNA follows: TGTGCCAGCAGTTTTCCCCGCCACCAAGAGACCCAGTACTTC.

This clonotype was counted at least ten times. The chain has TRBV6-1 and TRBJ2-3, with D tentatively TRBD2 (6 bases). The CDR3 contains 17 residues. Deletions cut 5 bases from V and 1 base from J, with 19 bases between. The germline gives CDR1 MNHNS, CDR2 SASEGT. The CDR3 DNA reads TGTGCCAGCAGTTATAACCGGGGGAGAGGGGGCACAGATACGCAGTATTTT. Residues: CASSYNRGRGGTDTQYF.

This clonotype was seen ten or more times. This sequence joins TRBV12-3 or TRBV12-4 and TRBJ2-1, with D possibly matching TRBD1 (5 bases). The CDR3 spans 16 residues. Trimming stripped 3 bases from V and 6 bases from J, with 18 bases between. The CDR3 DNA is TGTGCCAGCAGTTTGTGGATAGGGGAATCGGGCAATGAGCAGTTCTTC. Protein: CASSLWIGESGNEQFF.

This clonotype was detected many times. This rearrangement joins TRBV4-2 to TRBJ2-3; D unclear. The CDR3 is made up of 15 amino acids. The V end lost 0 bases, the J end lost 6 bases, and 13 bases lay between the germline ends. The germline gives CDR1 LGHNA, CDR2 YNFKEQ. The DNA of the CDR3 is TGTGCCAGCAGCCAAGATCGGCATCGGGCTGATACGCAGTATTTT. Amino acid sequence: CASSQDRHRADTQYF.

This clonotype showed up many times. The V call is TRBV28, the J call TRBJ1-1; tentatively, D is TRBD1 (6 bases). Germline V CDR1 and CDR2: MDHEN, SYDVKM. The CDR3 has 14 residues. V was trimmed by 3 bases and J by 1 base, leaving 9 bases between them. The CDR3 DNA is TGTGCCAGCAGTTTGGGCAGGGGGAACACTGAAGCTTTCTTT. This sequence encodes CASSLGRGNTEAFF.

This clonotype was observed at least ten times. This chain joins TRBV19 and TRBJ2-1, with D unresolved. The germline V gene encodes CDR1 LNHDA and CDR2 SQIVND (reference sequence). Trimming removed 5 bases at V and 8 bases at J, with 16 bases between. The CDR3 covers 14 residues. Written as DNA, the CDR3 is TGTGCCAGTAGTCCCCCGTTACACAGCGATGAGCAGTTCTTC. Its protein is CASSPPLHSDEQFF.

This clonotype was recorded many times. This chain connects TRBV5-4 to TRBJ2-1, with D possibly matching TRBD2 (5 bases). The CDR3 has 13 amino acids. V shed 3 bases and J shed 5 bases, with 9 bases lying between them. Germline values: CDR1 SGHNT, CDR2 YYREEE (reference sequence). DNA for the CDR3: TGTGCCAGCAGCTCGGAACTAGACAATGAGCAGTTCTTC. Protein sequence: CASSSELDNEQFF.

This clonotype was seen at least ten times. V and J are TRBV19 and TRBJ2-1; D uncertain. Germline assignment: CDR1 LNHDA and CDR2 SQIVND (reference sequence). This CDR3 region has 12 residues. The V and J ends lost 4 bases and 6 bases respectively, with 7 bases between them. CDR3 sequence (DNA): TGTGCCAGTAGTACCCGGGTCAATGAGCAGTTCTTC. Protein: CASSTRVNEQFF. Filled out from reference TRBV19 and TRBJ2-1, the complete variable domain reads DGGITQSPKYLFRKEGQNVTLSCEQNLNHDAMYWYRQDPGQGLRLIYYSQIVNDFQKGDIAEGYSVSREKKESFPLTVTSAQKNPTAFYLCASSTRVNEQFFGPGTRLTVL.

The genes are TRBV5-1 and TRBJ2-7; weak D call: TRBD1 (6 bases). CDR1 and CDR2 (germline): SGHRS, YFSETQ. V shed 5 bases and J shed 3 bases, with 9 bases lying between them. The CDR3 extends over 12 amino acids. The CDR3 coding sequence is TGCGCCAGCAGACAGACAGGCTACGAGCAGTACTTC. This sequence encodes CASRQTGYEQYF.

This clonotype came up many times. The J gene is TRBJ2-5, the V gene TRBV29-1; D uncertain. Germline V lookup: CDR1 SQVTM, CDR2 ANQGSEA. There are 13 residues in the CDR3. V was trimmed by 5 bases and J by 0 bases, leaving 10 bases between them. CDR3 region: CSVLDKYQETQYF. In DNA form, the CDR3 reads TGCAGCGTTCTTGACAAGTACCAAGAGACCCAGTACTTC. The full variable domain, in which reference TRBV29-1 and TRBJ2-5 provide the parts outside the CDR3, is SAVISQKPSRDICQRGTSLTIQCQVDSQVTMMFWYRQQPGQSLTLIATANQGSEATYESGFVIDKFPISRPNLTFSTLTVSNMSPEDSSIYLCSVLDKYQETQYFGPGTRLLVL.

This clonotype was counted at least ten times. The chain combines TRBV6-2 or TRBV6-3 with TRBJ2-3, with TRBD1 matching over 10 bases. The CDR3 covers 15 residues. After removal of 5 bases from V and 3 bases from J, the junction contained 5 bases not matched to a gene. Germline lookup yields CDR1 MNHEY and CDR2 SVGEGT. The CDR3 nucleotides are TGTGCCAGCAGTACCCGGACAGGGGGGACAGATACGCAGTATTTT. This gives the protein CASSTRTGGTDTQYF.

This clonotype has ten or more counts. The V gene is TRBV10-3, the J gene TRBJ2-7; no firm D call. The V gene lost 2 bases and the J gene lost 6 bases, with 8 bases spanning the gap. CDR1 and CDR2 (germline): ENHRY, SYGVKD. The CDR3 totals 12 residues. This CDR3 is CAISEATGEQYF. Here the CDR3 DNA reads TGTGCCATCAGTGAGGCGACTGGCGAGCAGTACTTC.

This clonotype has at least ten counts. The V call is TRBV10-3, the J call TRBJ2-1; 7 positions match TRBD2. The CDR3 contains 15 residues. Per germline, CDR1 ENHRY and CDR2 SYGVKD. Unmatched junction bases numbered 9, after V lost 4 bases and J lost 6 bases. For the CDR3, the DNA is TGTGCCATCAGTGGATCTAGCGGAGCCGCCAATGAGCAGTTCTTC. Translating it yields CAISGSSGAANEQFF.

This clonotype was picked up many times. The chain recombines TRBV29-1 with TRBJ1-2; tentatively, D is TRBD1 (6 bases). Germline V gene data show CDR1 as SQVTM and CDR2 as ANQGSEA. The V end was cut by 4 bases, the J end by 4 bases, with 13 bases between. The CDR3 contains 13 residues. CDR3 amino acids: CSVGAGVGYGYTF. CDR3 nucleotide sequence: TGCAGCGTTGGGGCAGGGGTTGGCTATGGCTACACCTTC.

This clonotype was seen at least ten times. DNA of the CDR3: TGTGCCAGCAGTTACGGGAACAGTCGCTACGAGCAGTACTTC. Protein: CASSYGNSRYEQYF. The chain carries TRBV2 and TRBJ2-7; possible D gene TRBD2, 5 bases. V was shortened by 5 bases and J by 3 bases, with 14 bases between the two germline ends. The CDR3 has 14 amino acids. Germline V gene sequence: CDR1 SNHLY, CDR2 FYNNEI.

The chain links TRBV7-2 to TRBJ1-5, with D possibly TRBD1 on 6 matching bases. The CDR3 totals 17 residues. CDR1 is SGHTA and CDR2 is FQGNSA in the germline V gene. The germline V and J ends were trimmed by 8 bases and 0 bases, with 20 bases remaining between them. The CDR3 nucleotides read TGTGCCAGCGCGCCGGGGGCCGGGACACATAGCAATCAGCCCCAGCATTTT. Translated: CASAPGAGTHSNQPQHF.

This clonotype was counted ten times or more. V and J are TRBV6-1 and TRBJ2-7; D not resolved. CDR3 length: 11 residues. Between the trimmed V and J ends, which lost 3 bases and 4 bases, there was a span of 4 bases. Germline assignment: CDR1 MNHNS and CDR2 SASEGT. The CDR3 nucleotides are TGTGCCAGCAGTGACTTATACGAGCAGTACTTC. This codes for CASSDLYEQYF.

The table lists this clonotype with many counts. This sequence joins TRBV5-4 and TRBJ2-1; possible D gene TRBD2, 6 bases. The V gene's germline CDR1 is SGHNT and CDR2 YYREEE (reference sequence). V lost 5 bases and J lost 4, with 13 bases in between. The CDR3 has 14 amino acids. The DNA of the CDR3 is TGTGCCAGCAGTCCGGGACTGGATTACAATGAGCAGTTCTTC. Its translation is CASSPGLDYNEQFF. Full variable domain (rest looked up from reference TRBV5-4 and TRBJ2-1): ETGVTQSPTHLIKTRGQQVTLRCSSQSGHNTVSWYQQALGQGPQFIFQYYREEENGRGNFPPRFSGLQFPNYSSELNVNALELDDSALYLCASSPGLDYNEQFFGPGTRLTVL.

In the case of this clonotype: A read error may explain this, as a much larger clone is one base away. The V and J genes are TRBV5-4 and TRBJ2-5, with TRBD2 matching over 8 bases. The CDR3 spans 13 residues. The germline V gene has CDR1 SGHNT and CDR2 YYREEE (reference sequence). Here the CDR3 reads CASSEQGLETQHF. For the CDR3, the DNA is TGTGCCAGCAGCGAGCAGGGACTAGAGACCCAGCACTTC.

This clonotype was detected many times. The chain joins TRBV12-3 or TRBV12-4 to TRBJ2-1; TRBD1 agrees at 10 bases. The J segment lost 4 bases and the V segment lost 4 bases, leaving 7 bases of the junction unmatched. The CDR3 spans 16 residues. The chain's CDR3 is CASSYYGQGGYNEQFF. In DNA, the CDR3 is TGTGCCAGCAGTTATTACGGACAGGGGGGATACAATGAGCAGTTCTTC.

By share of the sample, this clonotype is medium-sized. The CDR3 DNA reads as TGTGCCAGCAGTTCCATGGAGGGCACAGATACGCAGTATTTT. Translation: CASSSMEGTDTQYF. The chain employs TRBV27 and TRBJ2-3; TRBD2 might be the D (5 bases). This CDR3 has 14 residues. The V and J ends lost 4 bases and 1 base respectively, with 9 bases between them. Germline assignment: CDR1 MNHEY and CDR2 SMNVEV (reference sequence).

This clonotype was picked up a small number of times. A much larger clone lies a single base off, so this may be a read error. This chain joins TRBV2 and TRBJ2-1; D remains unclear. V was trimmed by 6 bases and J by 8 bases, leaving 17 bases between them. CDR3 length: 14 residues. Germline CDR1 reads SNHLY; CDR2 reads FYNNEI. The CDR3 coding sequence is TGTGCCAGCAGGCGTTCTGTCAGGACGGATGAGCAGTTCTTC. Protein sequence: CASRRSVRTDEQFF.